A single sample is the source of the 27 T cell receptor beta chains below, sequenced in a study of shared clonotypes between healthy human individuals. Sequencing used immunoSEQ multiplex PCR; TCRdb keeps in-frame clones, though not all of them. The sample has approximately 2.5 million clones; more than 90% are singletons. Sequenced sample: naive CD4+ T cells sorted from blood. Subset of the sample: CD45RA+ positively selected. Receptors originate from a man aged 18 to 30 in good health.

Worth noting for this clone: This sample includes further DNA sequences coding for the same CDR3. The V call is TRBV28, the J call TRBJ2-7; D tentatively fits TRBD1 or TRBD2 (5 bases each). The CDR3 length is 14 residues. In germline, CDR1 is MDHEN, CDR2 SYDVKM. Trimming shortened V by 3 bases and J by 1 base, and 10 bases separated the two germline ends. CDR3: CASSLGRRSYEQYF. The CDR3 coding sequence is TGTGCCAGCAGTTTGGGACGGAGATCCTACGAGCAGTACTTC.

In regard to this clone: The same CDR3 also results from other DNA sequences found in this sample. The rearrangement links TRBV30 to TRBJ2-1, with 9 bases lining up with TRBD2. The germline gives CDR1 GTSNPN, CDR2 SVGIG (reference sequence). Trimming cost V 0 bases and J 6 bases; bases outside gene matches: 3. The CDR3 length is 14 residues. CDR3 nucleotide sequence: TGTGCCTGGAGTGTAGGCGGGAGGGGCAATGAGCAGTTCTTC. Protein sequence: CAWSVGGRGNEQFF.

This clone was observed once. This same CDR3 is encoded by further DNA sequences in the sample. V and J are TRBV27 and TRBJ1-2, with TRBD1 as a possible D gene (5 bases). V gave up 1 base and J gave up 4 bases, with 10 bases separating them. The CDR3 is 14 residues long. Germline V gives CDR1 MNHEY, CDR2 SMNVEV (reference sequence). Written as DNA, the CDR3 is TGTGCCAGCAGTTTATATGCAGGGACCTATGGCTACACCTTC. It is translated as CASSLYAGTYGYTF.

The chain joins TRBV2 to TRBJ2-7; 8 nucleotides match TRBD1. The ends lost 5 bases at V and 4 bases at J; junction bases unmatched: 7. CDR3 size: 14 residues. Per the germline V gene, CDR1 is SNHLY and CDR2 is FYNNEI. CDR3 loop: CASSKSGGNYEQYF. CDR3 coding DNA: TGTGCCAGCAGTAAGTCAGGGGGCAATTACGAGCAGTACTTC.

V is TRBV18 and J is TRBJ2-5; possible D gene TRBD1, 6 bases. The CDR3 extends over 17 amino acids. The germline gives CDR1 KGHSH, CDR2 LQKENI. The V gene lost 4 bases and the J gene lost 0 bases, with 18 bases spanning the gap. The DNA for the CDR3 is TGTGCCAGCTCACGGCAGGGGAGAGGGGCCGACCAAGAGACCCAGTACTTC. It translates to CASSRQGRGADQETQYF.

The chain has TRBV28 and TRBJ2-7; 11 nucleotides match TRBD2. The CDR3 runs to 15 residues. Germline V CDR1 and CDR2: MDHEN, SYDVKM. V was pared by 5 bases and J by 4 bases, with 7 bases of the junction left unmatched. The CDR3 loop is CASSIAGGMVYEQYF. In DNA, the CDR3 is TGTGCCAGCAGTATAGCGGGGGGGATGGTGTACGAGCAGTACTTC. The full variable domain, in which reference TRBV28 and TRBJ2-7 provide the parts outside the CDR3, is DVKVTQSSRYLVKRTGEKVFLECVQDMDHENMFWYRQDPGLGLRLIYFSYDVKMKEKGDIPEGYSVSREKKERFSLILESASTNQTSMYLCASSIAGGMVYEQYFGPGTRLTVT.

This clone was counted between two and nine times. This chain joins TRBV4-1 and TRBJ1-6, with 8 bases matching TRBD1. The germline V gene encodes CDR1 MGHRA and CDR2 YSYEKL. This CDR3 is 15 amino acids long. With V trimmed by 3 bases and J by 8 bases, 6 bases remained unmatched. The CDR3, as DNA: TGCGCCAGCAGCCACCTGGACAGGGACGATTCACCCCTCCACTTT. This gives the protein CASSHLDRDDSPLHF.

V and J are TRBV7-2 and TRBJ2-7; D uncertain. V was cut by 5 bases and J by 0 bases, with 14 bases left in between. The germline V gene has CDR1 SGHTA and CDR2 FQGNSA. The CDR3 has 15 amino acids. In DNA, the CDR3 is TGTGCCAGCAGCCCAGACCCAGCTAGCTCCTACGAGCAGTACTTC. Translated, it gives CASSPDPASSYEQYF. The whole variable domain, remainder taken from reference TRBV7-2 and TRBJ2-7, is GAGVSQSPSNKVTEKGKDVELRCDPISGHTALYWYRQSLGQGLEFLIYFQGNSAPDKSGLPSDRFSAERTGGSVSTLTIQRTQQEDSAVYLCASSPDPASSYEQYFGPGTRLTVT.

V and J are TRBV20-1 and TRBJ2-2; D is unclear. V was clipped by 5 bases and J by 7 bases, with 8 bases between them. Germline V gene data show CDR1 as DFQATT and CDR2 as SNEGSKA (reference sequence). This CDR3 is built from 11 residues. The DNA of the CDR3 is TGCAGTGCTTTACTTCTCGGGGAGCTGTTTTTT. Its protein is CSALLLGELFF.

CDR3 loop: CASSTLPGQGIHGYTF. The CDR3, as DNA: TGTGCCAGTAGTACCCTTCCGGGACAGGGAATCCATGGCTACACCTTC. The V gene is TRBV19, the J gene TRBJ1-2; 9 bases map to TRBD1. Germline V CDR1 and CDR2: LNHDA, SQIVND (reference sequence). V was clipped by 4 bases and J by 6 bases; unmatched bases: 12. The CDR3 has 16 amino acids.

The chain joins TRBV7-2 to TRBJ2-7; TRBD2 matches 12 bases. The CDR3 contains 18 residues. V shed 1 base, J shed 2 bases, and the junction held 9 bases outside the gene matches. Germline V gene data show CDR1 as SGHTA and CDR2 as FQGNSA. The CDR3 protein is CASSLGLAGGNLPYEQYF. CDR3 sequence (DNA): TGTGCCAGCAGCTTAGGGCTAGCGGGAGGGAACCTTCCCTACGAGCAGTACTTC.

Here the CDR3 reads CASGRQGTEAFF. In DNA form, the CDR3 reads TGTGCCAGCGGAAGACAGGGAACTGAAGCTTTCTTT. The V call is TRBV6-5, the J call TRBJ1-1; 7 nucleotides align to TRBD1. V was clipped by 8 bases and J by 5 bases; unmatched bases: 5. The CDR3 has 12 residues. The V gene's germline CDR1 is MNHEY and CDR2 SVGAGI.

The chain employs TRBV6-1 and TRBJ1-1; D possibly corresponds to TRBD1 (5 bases). The CDR3 has 13 residues. CDR1 and CDR2 from the germline V gene are MNHNS and SASEGT. Trimming removed 6 bases from V and 7 bases from J, with 15 bases in between. CDR3 bases: TGTGCCAGCAGGGGGACTACAGGTGTTGAAGCTTTCTTT. Its translation is CASRGTTGVEAFF.

The chain links TRBV4-1 to TRBJ1-6; 9 bases align to TRBD1. Germline V CDR1 and CDR2: MGHRA, YSYEKL. The junction had 13 bases not matched to a gene; V was cut back by 0 bases and J by 7 bases. CDR3 length: 19 residues. In DNA, the CDR3 is TGCGCCAGCAGCCAAGATCTTAAGGGACCGGGACAGGGAAATTCACCCCTCCACTTT. Amino acids: CASSQDLKGPGQGNSPLHF.

The V call is TRBV7-9, the J call TRBJ2-5; D is perhaps TRBD1 (6 bases). The V end lost 5 bases, the J end lost 9 bases, and 28 bases lay between the germline ends. This CDR3 contains 17 residues. Germline lookup yields CDR1 SEHNR and CDR2 FQNEAQ (reference sequence). CDR3 in amino acids: CASSEEGVLASFSPQYF. DNA for the CDR3: TGTGCCAGCAGCGAAGAGGGGGTCCTAGCCTCCTTTAGTCCCCAGTACTTC.

This clone was found once. The chain has TRBV30 and TRBJ2-7; D is possibly TRBD2 (5 bases). V was trimmed by 0 bases and J by 7 bases, leaving 16 bases between them. CDR3 length: 14 residues. Germline CDR1 GTSNPN, CDR2 SVGIG (reference sequence). CDR3 sequence reads: CAWSVGGLLREQYF. As DNA, the CDR3 is TGTGCCTGGAGTGTAGGTGGACTTTTGAGAGAGCAGTACTTC.

Turning to this clone: Other DNA sequences from this sample encode an identical CDR3 as well. The genes are TRBV9 and TRBJ2-7, with 7 nucleotides matching TRBD1. Germline V gene lookup returns CDR1 SGDLS and CDR2 YYNGEE. J lost 1 base, V lost 0 bases, and 4 bases had no gene match. CDR3 length: 15 residues. The CDR3: CASSVGQGPSYEQYF. The CDR3 bases are TGTGCCAGCAGCGTAGGACAGGGCCCATCCTACGAGCAGTACTTC.

In this sample, this clone turned up once. This chain uses TRBV18 with TRBJ2-3; a weak D match, TRBD1 (8 bases). Trimming shortened V by 0 bases and J by 1 base, and 11 bases separated the two germline ends. CDR3 length: 16 residues. CDR1 KGHSH and CDR2 LQKENI come from the germline V gene. The CDR3 region is CASSPPQGGGTDTQYF. CDR3 sequence (DNA): TGTGCCAGCTCACCACCACAGGGGGGGGGCACAGATACGCAGTATTTT.

This clone was seen more than once but under ten times. V is TRBV28 and J is TRBJ1-5; D is unclear. The CDR3 has 15 amino acids. Trimming stripped 7 bases from V and 3 bases from J, with 16 bases between. Germline V CDR1 and CDR2: MDHEN, SYDVKM. The CDR3, as DNA: TGTGCCAGCACCCCTTCGGGCACATTCAATCAGCCCCAGCATTTT. Encoded protein: CASTPSGTFNQPQHF.

As to this clone: This CDR3 is also generated by other DNA sequences in the sample. The chain couples TRBV6-5 to TRBJ2-5; 14 nucleotides agree with TRBD2. The CDR3 covers 15 residues. With 2 bases clipped from V and 4 bases from J, the junction kept 0 bases outside the gene matches. Germline-derived CDR1 and CDR2 are MNHEY and SVGAGI. This CDR3 is CASSYGLAGGETQYF. The CDR3, as DNA: TGTGCCAGCAGTTACGGACTAGCGGGAGGAGAGACCCAGTACTTC.

The gene calls are TRBV6-1 and TRBJ2-5; the D is unclear. The CDR3 consists of 14 residues. Germline CDR1 reads MNHNS; CDR2 reads SASEGT. Trimming shortened V by 6 bases and J by 2 bases, and 13 bases separated the two germline ends. CDR3 residues: CASSPSRAQETQYF. CDR3 bases: TGTGCCAGCAGCCCTTCTAGGGCTCAAGAGACCCAGTACTTC.

Details on this clone: The same CDR3 arises from other DNA sequences in this sample as well. This chain uses TRBV30 with TRBJ2-7; D remains ambiguous. The V and J ends lost 3 bases and 5 bases respectively, with 11 bases between them. Per germline, CDR1 GTSNPN and CDR2 SVGIG (reference sequence). CDR3 length: 12 residues. The CDR3 protein is CAWRGSGDEQYF. The CDR3 DNA reads TGTGCCTGGAGAGGAAGTGGGGACGAGCAGTACTTC.

The chain couples TRBV7-8 to TRBJ2-4, with D hard to call. Germline values: CDR1 SGHVS, CDR2 FQNEAQ. The V gene lost 4 bases and the J gene lost 0 bases, with 16 bases spanning the gap. The CDR3 spans 17 residues. CDR3 amino acids: CASSSPSDGLAKNIQYF. The CDR3 DNA follows: TGTGCCAGCAGCTCTCCTTCGGACGGCTTAGCCAAAAACATTCAGTACTTC.

This clone was counted once. Other DNA sequences in this sample translate to the same CDR3. The chain links TRBV30 to TRBJ2-5; D uncertain. With 2 bases removed from V and 5 bases from J, the gap between germline ends came to 6 bases. The V gene's germline CDR1 is GTSNPN and CDR2 SVGIG (reference sequence). The CDR3 runs 11 residues. The DNA of the CDR3 is TGTGCCTGGAGTTCCGGCGAGACCCAGTACTTC. It specifies CAWSSGETQYF.

V is TRBV6-1 and J is TRBJ1-3; D is uncertain. Germline values: CDR1 MNHNS, CDR2 SASEGT. With 5 bases removed from V and 4 bases from J, the gap between germline ends came to 15 bases. The CDR3 length is 15 residues. This chain's CDR3 is CASSPSAVVGNTIYF. The CDR3 nucleotides read TGTGCCAGCAGTCCATCGGCGGTTGTGGGAAACACCATATATTTT.

The chain couples TRBV19 to TRBJ1-4; D unclear. Trimming removed 6 bases from V and 0 bases from J, with 14 bases in between. CDR3 size: 16 residues. Germline CDR1 and CDR2: LNHDA and SQIVND (reference sequence). DNA of the CDR3: TGTGCCAGTAGACCGTCGTGGGGTGCAACTAATGAAAAACTGTTTTTT. It translates to CASRPSWGATNEKLFF.

This chain connects TRBV11-2 to TRBJ2-6; TRBD1 is a possible D gene (5 bases). V lost 5 bases and J lost 1, with 18 bases in between. In germline, CDR1 is SGHAT, CDR2 FQNNGV. The CDR3 runs 18 residues. CDR3 residues: CASSLRWGDSSGANVLTF. The CDR3 nucleotides read TGTGCCAGCAGCCTGCGATGGGGCGACTCGTCTGGGGCCAACGTCCTGACTTTC.